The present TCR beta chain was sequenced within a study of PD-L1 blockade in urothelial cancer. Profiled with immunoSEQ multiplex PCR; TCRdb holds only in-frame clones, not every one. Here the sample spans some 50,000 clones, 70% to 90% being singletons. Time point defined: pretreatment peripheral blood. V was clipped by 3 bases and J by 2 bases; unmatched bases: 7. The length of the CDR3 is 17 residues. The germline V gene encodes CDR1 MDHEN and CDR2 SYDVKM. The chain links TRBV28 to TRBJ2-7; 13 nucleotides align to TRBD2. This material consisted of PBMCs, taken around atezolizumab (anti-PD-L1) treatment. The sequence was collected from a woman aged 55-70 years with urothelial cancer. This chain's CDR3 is CASSFPGLAGVTYEQYF. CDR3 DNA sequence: TGTGCCAGCAGTTTCCCCGGACTAGCGGGAGTTACCTACGAGCAGTACTTC.